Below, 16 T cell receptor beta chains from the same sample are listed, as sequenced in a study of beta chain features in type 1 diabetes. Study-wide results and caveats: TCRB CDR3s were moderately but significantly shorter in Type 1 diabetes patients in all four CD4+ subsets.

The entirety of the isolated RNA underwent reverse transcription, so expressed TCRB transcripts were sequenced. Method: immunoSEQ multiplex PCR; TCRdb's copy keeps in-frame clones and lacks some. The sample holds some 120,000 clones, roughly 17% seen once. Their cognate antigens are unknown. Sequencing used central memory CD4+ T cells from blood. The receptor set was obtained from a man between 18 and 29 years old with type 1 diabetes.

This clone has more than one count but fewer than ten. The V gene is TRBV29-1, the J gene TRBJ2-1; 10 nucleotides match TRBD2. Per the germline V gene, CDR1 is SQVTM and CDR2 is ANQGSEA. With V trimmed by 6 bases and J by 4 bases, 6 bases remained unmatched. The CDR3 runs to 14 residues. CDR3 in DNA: TGCAGCGTAGGCGGACTAGCGGAATACAATGAGCAGTTCTTC. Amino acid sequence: CSVGGLAEYNEQFF.

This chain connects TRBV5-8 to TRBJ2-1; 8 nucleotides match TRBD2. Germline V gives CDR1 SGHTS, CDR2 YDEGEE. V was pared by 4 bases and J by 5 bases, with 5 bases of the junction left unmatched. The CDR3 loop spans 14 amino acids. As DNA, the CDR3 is TGTGCCAGCAGCACGGGACTAGGACACAATGAGCAGTTCTTC. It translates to CASSTGLGHNEQFF.

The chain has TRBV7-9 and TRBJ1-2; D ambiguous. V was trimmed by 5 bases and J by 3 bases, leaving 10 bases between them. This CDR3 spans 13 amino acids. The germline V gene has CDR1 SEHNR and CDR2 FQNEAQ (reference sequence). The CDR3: CASSQGPDYGYTF. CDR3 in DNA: TGTGCCAGCAGCCAAGGGCCGGACTATGGCTACACCTTC.

The CDR3 sequence is CASSFKREGPTDTQYF. The CDR3 nucleotides read TGTGCCAGCAGCTTCAAGCGGGAGGGCCCCACAGATACGCAGTATTTT. V usage is TRBV5-4 and J usage is TRBJ2-3; 10 positions match TRBD2. Germline values: CDR1 SGHNT, CDR2 YYREEE (reference sequence). Trimming removed 2 bases from V and 2 bases from J; junction bases left unmatched: 5. The CDR3 consists of 16 residues.

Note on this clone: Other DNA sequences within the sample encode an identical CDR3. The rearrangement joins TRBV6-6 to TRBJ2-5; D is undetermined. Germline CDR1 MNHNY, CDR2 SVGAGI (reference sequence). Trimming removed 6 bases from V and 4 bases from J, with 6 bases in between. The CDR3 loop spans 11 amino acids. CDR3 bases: TGTGCCAGCAGCCCAGGAGAGACCCAGTACTTC. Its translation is CASSPGETQYF.

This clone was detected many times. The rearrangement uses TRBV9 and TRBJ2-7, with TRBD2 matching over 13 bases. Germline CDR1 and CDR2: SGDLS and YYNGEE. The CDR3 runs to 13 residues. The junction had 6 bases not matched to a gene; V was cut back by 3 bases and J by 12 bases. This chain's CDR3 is CASSAGLAGDRYF. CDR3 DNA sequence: TGTGCCAGCAGCGCCGGACTAGCGGGAGATCGGTACTTC.

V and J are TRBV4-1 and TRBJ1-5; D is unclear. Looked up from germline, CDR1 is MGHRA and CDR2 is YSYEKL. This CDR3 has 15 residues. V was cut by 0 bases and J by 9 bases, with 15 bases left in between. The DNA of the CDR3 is TGCGCCAGCAGCCAAGACAATCGGGGAGATTCGCCCCAGCATTTT. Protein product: CASSQDNRGDSPQHF.

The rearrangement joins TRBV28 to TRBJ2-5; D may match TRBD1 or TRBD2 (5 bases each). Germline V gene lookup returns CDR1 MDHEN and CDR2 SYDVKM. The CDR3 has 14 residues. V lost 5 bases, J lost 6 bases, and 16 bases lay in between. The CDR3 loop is CASSGMRGRKTQYF. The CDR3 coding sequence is TGTGCCAGCAGTGGGATGAGGGGCCGGAAGACCCAGTACTTC.

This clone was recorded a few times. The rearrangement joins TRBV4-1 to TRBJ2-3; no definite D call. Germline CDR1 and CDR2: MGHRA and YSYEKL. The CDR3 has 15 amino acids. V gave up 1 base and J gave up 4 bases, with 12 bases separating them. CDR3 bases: TGCGCCAGCAGCCAAGGGCCCTCAGGCGCAGATACGCAGTATTTT. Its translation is CASSQGPSGADTQYF.

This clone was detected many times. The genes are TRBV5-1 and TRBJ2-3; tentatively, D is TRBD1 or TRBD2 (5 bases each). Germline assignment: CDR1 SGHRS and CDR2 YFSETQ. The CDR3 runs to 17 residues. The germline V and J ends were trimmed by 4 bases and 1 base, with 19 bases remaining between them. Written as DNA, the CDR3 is TGCGCCAGCAGCCCAAACTCCGGGACGACACGCACAGATACGCAGTATTTT. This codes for CASSPNSGTTRTDTQYF.

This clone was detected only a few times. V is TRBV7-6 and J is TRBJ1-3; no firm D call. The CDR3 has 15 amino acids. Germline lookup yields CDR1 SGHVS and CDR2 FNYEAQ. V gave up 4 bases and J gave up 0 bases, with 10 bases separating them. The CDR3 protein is CASSSPTSSGNTIYF. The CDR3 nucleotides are TGTGCCAGCAGCTCACCGACAAGCTCTGGAAACACCATATATTTT.

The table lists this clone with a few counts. CDR3 in amino acids: CASSYPDRGRRTYEQYF. The CDR3 DNA follows: TGTGCCAGCAGTTACCCCGATCGGGGGAGAAGAACCTACGAGCAGTACTTC. V gene TRBV7-9 combines with J gene TRBJ2-7; D possibly corresponds to TRBD2 (6 bases). Germline V lookup: CDR1 SEHNR, CDR2 FQNEAQ (reference sequence). The V gene lost 6 bases and the J gene lost 2 bases, with 23 bases spanning the gap. The CDR3 length is 17 residues.

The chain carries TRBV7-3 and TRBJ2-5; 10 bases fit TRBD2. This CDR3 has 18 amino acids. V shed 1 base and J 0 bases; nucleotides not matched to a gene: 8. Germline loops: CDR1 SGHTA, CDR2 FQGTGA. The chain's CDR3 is CASSLRASGGPYQETQYF. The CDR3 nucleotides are TGTGCCAGCAGCTTAAGGGCTAGCGGGGGCCCGTACCAAGAGACCCAGTACTTC.

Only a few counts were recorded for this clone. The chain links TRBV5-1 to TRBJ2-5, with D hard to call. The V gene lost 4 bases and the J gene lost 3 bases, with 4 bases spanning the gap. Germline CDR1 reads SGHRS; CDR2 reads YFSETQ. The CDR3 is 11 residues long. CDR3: CASSAEETQYF. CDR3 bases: TGCGCCAGCAGCGCCGAAGAGACCCAGTACTTC.

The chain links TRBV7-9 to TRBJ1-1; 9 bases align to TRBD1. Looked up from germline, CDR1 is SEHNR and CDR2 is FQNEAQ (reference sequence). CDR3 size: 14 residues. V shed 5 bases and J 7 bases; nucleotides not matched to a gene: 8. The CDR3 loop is CASSPPGQGSEAFF. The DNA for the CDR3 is TGTGCCAGCAGCCCCCCGGGACAGGGAAGTGAAGCTTTCTTT.

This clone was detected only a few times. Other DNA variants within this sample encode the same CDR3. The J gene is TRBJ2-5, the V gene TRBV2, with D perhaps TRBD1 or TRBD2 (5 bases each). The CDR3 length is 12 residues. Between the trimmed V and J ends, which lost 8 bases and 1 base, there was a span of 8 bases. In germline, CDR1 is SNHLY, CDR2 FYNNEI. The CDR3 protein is CASGGRQETQYF. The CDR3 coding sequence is TGTGCCAGCGGGGGACGCCAAGAGACCCAGTACTTC.